A selection of T cell receptor beta chains follows, all from one sample in a study of blood T cell repertoires in COVID-19. Sequencing used immunoSEQ multiplex PCR; TCRdb keeps in-frame clones, though not all of them. The sample has about 250,000 clones; 85% to 90% are singletons. Sequenced: peripheral blood. Receptors originate from a man older than 75 with acute or convalescent COVID-19. CDR3s include the opening cysteine and the closing phenylalanine or tryptophan. The D gene is left open where the match is weak. Size is stated for part of the rows, as once, few or many counts, or as a class when the clone is expanded.

cdr3_nt	cdr3_aa	d_call	clone_size	j_call	v_call
TGCAGCGTACAGACAGGGGGCTATGGCTACACCTTC	CSVQTGGYGYTF	TRBD1	.	TRBJ1-2	TRBV29-1
TGTGCCAGCAGATTAGACAGGGAGAACACTGAAGCTTTCTTT	CASRLDRENTEAFF	TRBD1	once	TRBJ1-1	TRBV11-2
TGCGCCAGCAGCTTCGGGACAGCCCAAGAGACCCAGTACTTC	CASSFGTAQETQYF	TRBD1	.	TRBJ2-5	TRBV5-1
TGTGCCAGCAGCCAACCGGACGGGGATAGGGGCTACACCTTC	CASSQPDGDRGYTF	.	.	TRBJ1-2	TRBV4-2
TGCGCCAGCAGCCAAGAGGGACAGGGAGGATTGTATAATTCACCCCTCCACTTT	CASSQEGQGGLYNSPLHF	TRBD1	once	TRBJ1-6	TRBV4-1
TGTGCCAGCAGCTTGGTAACGGGGGGTCGGACTGAAGCTTTCTTT	CASSLVTGGRTEAFF	.	.	TRBJ1-1	TRBV5-4
TGTGCCAGCAGCTTGGGGGCGTCGAGCACAGATACGCAGTATTTT	CASSLGASSTDTQYF	.	.	TRBJ2-3	TRBV11-2
TGTGCCAGCAGCCTCCGTAGTAATGAGCAGTTCTTC	CASSLRSNEQFF	.	.	TRBJ2-1	TRBV3-1/TRBV3-2
TGTGCCAGCAGCCAACACCCACTAGCGGGAGGGACAGATACGCAGTATTTT	CASSQHPLAGGTDTQYF	TRBD2	.	TRBJ2-3	TRBV7-9
TGTGCCAGCAGCTCTGAGCTCCGACAGGGCACCGGGGAGCTGTTTTTT	CASSSELRQGTGELFF	TRBD1	.	TRBJ2-2	TRBV5-6
TGTGCCAGCTCACCCCCACCTAGGCGGGGGGCTAACTACGAGCAGTACTTC	CASSPPPRRGANYEQYF	TRBD2	.	TRBJ2-7	TRBV18
TGTGCCAGCAGCTTAGAAGCGGGGAACACTGAAGCTTTCTTT	CASSLEAGNTEAFF	.	.	TRBJ1-1	TRBV7-9
TGTGCCAGCCGGGAGGGTACCCGGGGCCTGATGAACACTGAAGCTTTCTTT	CASREGTRGLMNTEAFF	.	few	TRBJ1-1	TRBV3-1/TRBV3-2
TGTGCCAGCAGGCTACAGGGGATATCTGGCTACACCTTC	CASRLQGISGYTF	TRBD1	once	TRBJ1-2	TRBV28
TGTGCCAGCAGCCACCCCAGCGGGAGTACTAATGAAAAACTGTTTTTT	CASSHPSGSTNEKLFF	.	.	TRBJ1-4	TRBV14
TGCGCCAGCAGGACCGGGGGGAACACTGAAGCTTTCTTT	CASRTGGNTEAFF	.	.	TRBJ1-1	TRBV5-1
TGCGCCAGCAGCTTGAATGACAGGGGATCCTCTGGGGCCAACGTCCTGACTTTC	CASSLNDRGSSGANVLTF	TRBD1	.	TRBJ2-6	TRBV5-1
TGTGCCACCAGCAGAGGGGCCACGGCAGATACGCAGTATTTT	CATSRGATADTQYF	.	.	TRBJ2-3	TRBV15
TGTGCCAGCAGCTTAGAGAGGACAGCGAACACTGAAGCTTTCTTT	CASSLERTANTEAFF	.	.	TRBJ1-1	TRBV7-2
TGTGCCAGCAGCTTAGAGGAAACAGGGTCTAATTCACCCCTCCACTTT	CASSLEETGSNSPLHF	.	few	TRBJ1-6	TRBV7-6
TGTGCCAGCAGCCTTTCGAGGCGACATGAGCAGTTCTTC	CASSLSRRHEQFF	.	once	TRBJ2-1	TRBV6-2/TRBV6-3
TGTGCCAGCAGCTCGGGACTAGCGAGCTCCTACGAGCAGTACTTC	CASSSGLASSYEQYF	TRBD2	.	TRBJ2-7	TRBV11-1
TGTGCCATCAGTCCCTTATGGACAGGGGGGTCAGTTGGCAATCAGCCCCAGCATTTT	CAISPLWTGGSVGNQPQHF	TRBD1	.	TRBJ1-5	TRBV10-3
TGTGCCAGCAGCCTGACGACTAGCGGGAGATTTTACGAGCAGTACTTC	CASSLTTSGRFYEQYF	TRBD2	.	TRBJ2-7	TRBV7-2
TGTGCCAGTAGAAGGATGCGGGAAAAACTGTTTTTT	CASRRMREKLFF	.	.	TRBJ1-4	TRBV19
TGCGCCAGCAGCTCCGACAGGGGAATGAACACTGAAGCTTTCTTT	CASSSDRGMNTEAFF	TRBD1	.	TRBJ1-1	TRBV5-1
TGTGCCATCAGTCGGGGGGGACAGATGAGCTCCTACGAGCAGTACTTC	CAISRGGQMSSYEQYF	.	.	TRBJ2-7	TRBV10-3
TGCGCCAGCAGCTTGGGGGGCCCTGAAGCTTTCTTT	CASSLGGPEAFF	.	.	TRBJ1-1	TRBV5-1
TGTGCCAGCAGCTCACTTTCTAGGGGATGGGACAATGAGCAGTTCTTC	CASSSLSRGWDNEQFF	.	.	TRBJ2-1	TRBV5-5
TGTGCCAGCAGCCAAAGACAGGGACCCTACGAGCAGTACTTC	CASSQRQGPYEQYF	TRBD1	.	TRBJ2-7	TRBV7-3
TGCGCCAGCAGCTTGACAGGGGGCTCCTATAATTCACCCCTCCACTTT	CASSLTGGSYNSPLHF	TRBD1	.	TRBJ1-6	TRBV5-1
TGTGCCCAAAGGCGGAGCAATCAGCCCCAGCATTTT	CAQRRSNQPQHF	.	.	TRBJ1-5	TRBV19
TGTGCCAGCAGCTTAGTGTCACAGGGTAGCAATCAGCCCCAGCATTTT	CASSLVSQGSNQPQHF	.	.	TRBJ1-5	TRBV7-9
TGTGCCAGCTCTGGTCGGACTGAAGCTTTCTTT	CASSGRTEAFF	.	.	TRBJ1-1	TRBV12-3/TRBV12-4
TGTGCCAGCAGTTTTGCGCCTAATGGGCCTGTCAATTTT	CASSFAPNGPVNF	.	.	TRBJ1-4	TRBV12-3/TRBV12-4
TGTGCCAGCAGCTTATCACTTAACAATGAGCAGTTCTTC	CASSLSLNNEQFF	.	.	TRBJ2-1	TRBV7-6
TGTGCCAGTAGTATAGAGGGGCGTAATCAGCCCCAGCATTTT	CASSIEGRNQPQHF	.	few	TRBJ1-5	TRBV19
TGTGCCAGCAGTAAAAATGCGGGGGCTGTCTATGGCTACACCTTC	CASSKNAGAVYGYTF	.	.	TRBJ1-2	TRBV7-2
TGCGCCAGCAGCCAGACAGGGACAGATACGCAGTATTTT	CASSQTGTDTQYF	TRBD1	once	TRBJ2-3	TRBV5-1
TGTGCCAGCAGCTTAGTCGGTCTTCCGAATAATTCACCCCTCCACTTT	CASSLVGLPNNSPLHF	.	.	TRBJ1-6	TRBV7-2
TGTGCCAGCAGTCTCTCTAGCGGGGGGACTTACGAGCAGTACTTC	CASSLSSGGTYEQYF	TRBD2	.	TRBJ2-7	TRBV7-2
TGCGCCAGCAGCCAGGGGGCAACTAATGAAAAACTGTTTTTT	CASSQGATNEKLFF	TRBD1	.	TRBJ1-4	TRBV5-1